These 27 T cell receptor delta chains share one sample of origin, sequenced in a study of γδ T cells in repeated Plasmodium falciparum infection. Gammadelta T cells were flow-sorted from PBMC into Vgamma9/Vdelta2+ and Vdelta2-negative populations for bulk analysis. TCRdb re-identified clones in the multiplex PCR reads via CATT. This table has approximately 60,000 delta-chain clones, roughly 1.8% appearing once. Sequencing used gamma-delta T cells from blood. The source of these receptors is a pool of human donors (malaria-infected and uninfected, not separated).

To note about this clone: The protein that TCRdb holds for this DNA derives from a much larger clone and differs from the translated DNA at residue 3, which likely indicates a read error; the protein shown here is translated from the DNA. This chain joins TRDV1 and TRDJ1; 10 nucleotides align to TRDD3. Germline V gene sequence: CDR1 TSWWSYY, CDR2 QGS. The CDR3 runs 22 residues. DNA of the CDR3: TGTGCTCATGGGGAGACTTCCTGGTACTGGGGGATGGGGATACCGTACACCGATAAACTCATCTTT. Translation: CAHGETSWYWGMGIPYTDKLIF.

About this clone itself: TCRdb shows a much larger clone's protein in place of this DNA's translation, and the two differ at residue 5, likely through a read error; the protein shown is translated from the DNA. J is TRDJ1 and V is TRDV2; 13 nucleotides align to TRDD3. TCRdb is silent on the J gene; assignment here came from matching the DNA to germline. This CDR3 spans 22 amino acids. The V and J ends lost 3 bases and 3 bases, in that order; junction bases with no gene match: 24. Per germline, CDR1 GEAIGNYY and CDR2 EKD. The CDR3 region is CACDEKSVLRDVLGDTPDKLIF. The CDR3 bases are TGTGCCTGTGACGAGAAGTCCGTCCTACGGGACGTACTGGGGGATACGCCCGATAAACTCATCTTT.

This clone was found many times. This probably arose from a read error, given a far larger clone one base away. The same CDR3 is also encoded by other DNA sequences in this sample. The gene calls are TRDV3 and TRDJ1; no definite D call. Germline V gives CDR1 TVYSNPD, CDR2 GDNSRS (reference sequence). Trimming left V 1 base short and J 0 bases short, with 6 bases between. This CDR3 is built from 12 residues. In nucleotides, the CDR3 is TGTGCCTTTAAGCCCTACACCGATAAACTCATCTTT. Its protein is CAFKPYTDKLIF.

As concerns this clone: TCRdb assigns this DNA the protein of a much larger clone, which departs from its translation at residue 15; this likely reflects a read error, and the protein shown comes from translating the DNA. The rearrangement links TRDV1 to TRDJ1; D is uncertain. The CDR3 totals 16 residues. Germline V gene data show CDR1 as TSWWSYY and CDR2 as QGS. CDR3 DNA: TGTGCTCTTGGGGAACTACTCCCCCTTTACACCGATAAACTCACCTTT. It encodes CALGELLPLYTDKLTF.

This clone has only a few counts. A read error likely explains why the TCRdb protein, taken from a much larger clone, differs from this DNA's translation at residue 15; the protein shown is translated from the DNA. The chain links TRDV1 to TRDJ1; 8 positions agree with TRDD3. Germline assignment: CDR1 TSWWSYY and CDR2 QGS. CDR3 length: 28 residues. Trimming removed 0 bases from V and 0 bases from J; junction bases left unmatched: 39. The CDR3 spells CALGELPPYRPGVLGAPVSRRHTDKLIF. The CDR3, as DNA: TGTGCTCTTGGGGAACTCCCCCCATACAGACCAGGAGTACTGGGGGCCCCTGTCTCCCGTCGACACACCGATAAACTCATCTTT.

On this clone: The TCRdb record carries a much larger clone's protein, which differs from this DNA's translation at residue 15; a read error is the likely cause, and the protein listed here is the DNA translation. This chain connects TRDV1 to TRDJ1, with D perhaps matching TRDD3 (10 bases). The J gene was not available in TCRdb and was assigned here by matching the DNA to germline segments. This CDR3 has 21 amino acids. Germline V gene data show CDR1 as TSWWSYY and CDR2 as QGS. The ends were cut back, 4 bases at V and 3 bases at J, with 33 bases in the middle. The CDR3 sequence is CALGAPSYVSLLGDAADKLIF. The CDR3 DNA is TGTGCTCTTGGGGCCCCTTCCTACGTATCCCTACTGGGGGATGCGGCCGATAAACTCATCTTT.

In its sample, this clone was seen a few times. This sequence may be a read error, since a much larger clone differs from it by one base. This chain connects TRDV1 to TRDJ1; D may be TRDD2 (5 bases). No J gene was available from TCRdb, and it was assigned here by a germline match of the DNA. CDR3 size: 16 residues. CDR1 and CDR2 (germline): TSWWSYY, QGS. V gave up 5 bases and J gave up 0 bases, with 16 bases separating them. The CDR3 reads CALGILISPNTDKLIF. DNA for the CDR3: TGTGCTCTTGGGATCCTAATCTCTCCAAACACCGATAAACTCATCTTT.

To note about this clone: A far larger clone is one base from this, pointing to a likely read error. Other nucleotide sequences in the sample specify the same CDR3. The chain employs TRDV2 and TRDJ1, with TRDD3 matching over 9 bases. TCRdb supplies no J gene; here it was assigned by aligning the nucleotide sequence to germline. CDR1 and CDR2 (germline): GEAIGNYY, EKD. CDR3 length: 17 amino acids. V was pared by 7 bases and J by 3 bases, with 17 bases of the junction left unmatched. The CDR3 DNA sequence: TGTGCCTGCGGACTGGGGGACATTTTTGGGTCCGCCGATAAACTCATCTTT. As protein: CACGLGDIFGSADKLIF.

As regards this clone: This likely traces to a read error, being one base from a far larger clone. Distinct nucleotide sequences in the sample also encode this CDR3. Called V gene: TRDV1; the J gene was not called; the table's D call of TRDD3 was not tested on the DNA. The germline V gene encodes CDR1 TSWWSYY and CDR2 QGS. The CDR3 sequence is 19 residues long. The CDR3 nucleotides read TGTGCTCTTGGGTCATTTGCCCCCCTACTGGGACGACCTCGTTTTAAGCTCATCTTT. Residues: CALGSFAPLLGRPRFKLIF.

This clone was recorded many times. TCRdb has a much larger clone's protein, which differs at residue 33 from the translation of this DNA, likely because of a read error; what is shown is the protein translated from the DNA. The chain has TRDV2 and TRDJ3; D might be TRDD3 (5 bases). Germline V CDR1 and CDR2: GEAIGNYY, EKD. This CDR3 region has 35 residues. The chain's CDR3 is CACDPPRLCHGKEYTLARILWIQSISSWDTRQTFF. CDR3 bases: TGTGCCTGTGACCCCCCGCGGTTGTGCCACGGCAAAGAATACACCTTGGCCAGGATTCTGTGGATTCAATCCATTAGCTCCTGGGACACCCGACAGACGTTTTTC.

Many counts were recorded for this clone. The protein TCRdb lists belongs to a much larger clone and differs from this DNA's translation at residue 12, which points to a read error; the protein shown is made from the DNA. The chain combines TRDV1 with TRDJ1; 9 positions agree with TRDD3. The V gene's germline CDR1 is TSWWSYY and CDR2 QGS. V lost 5 bases to trimming and J lost 10 bases; unmatched junction nucleotides: 17. The CDR3 has 16 residues. The CDR3 coding sequence is TGTGCTCTTGGGACCTATGGACTGGGGGAAATGGCTGGACTCATCTTT. Its translation is CALGTYGLGEMAGLIF.

Concerning this clone: This likely stems from a read error, as it lies one base from a far larger clone. Other nucleotide sequences from this sample produce the same CDR3. The rearrangement links TRDV2 to TRDJ1, with D possibly TRDD3 on 5 matching bases. Deletions cut 0 bases from V and 3 bases from J, with 22 bases between. Germline values: CDR1 GEAIGNYY, CDR2 EKD. There are 18 residues in the CDR3. This CDR3 is CACDTRVSWGHGSDKLIF. Written as DNA, the CDR3 is TGTGCCTGTGACACCCGAGTTTCGTGGGGTCACGGCTCCGATAAACTCATCTTT.

This clone occurred a few times. With only one base between it and a far larger clone, this is likely a read error. Other nucleotide sequences in the sample specify the same CDR3. In DNA, the CDR3 is TGTGCTCTGCGGGTCCTTCCTACGATAATAACTGGGGGATACGCGACTGATAAACTCATCTTT. This codes for CALRVLPTIITGGYATDKLIF. The chain joins TRDV1 to TRDJ1; 13 bases fit TRDD3. Germline V lookup: CDR1 TSWWSYY, CDR2 QGS. CDR3 size: 21 residues. J was trimmed by 5 bases and V by 9 bases; bases with no gene match: 27.

About this clone: Since a far larger clone is one base different, this is likely a read error. Different DNA sequences within this sample yield the same CDR3. The rearrangement links TRDV1 to TRDJ1, with D tentatively TRDD3 (6 bases). Trimming pared 3 bases from V and 3 bases from J, leaving 29 bases between. The CDR3 sequence is 20 residues long. Germline CDR1 is TSWWSYY and CDR2 is QGS. CDR3 bases: TGTGCTCTTGGGGAGCAAAGGGGCTCCCCACGATGGGATAAAGCCGATAAACTCATCTTT. Amino acids: CALGEQRGSPRWDKADKLIF.

About this clone itself: The protein recorded in TCRdb matches a much larger clone and deviates from this DNA's translation at residue 8, suggesting a read error; the protein here is obtained by translating the DNA. V is TRDV1 and J is TRDJ1; TRDD3 matches 7 bases. TCRdb leaves out the J gene; it was filled in here by matching the DNA to germline. The CDR3 loop spans 20 amino acids. Germline assignment: CDR1 TSWWSYY and CDR2 QGS. J gave up 0 bases and V 0 bases, and 16 bases lay outside the gene matches. CDR3 region: CALGELVLSKWGTYTDKLIF. CDR3 nucleotides: TGTGCTCTTGGGGAACTAGTACTCTCCAAGTGGGGGACGTACACCGATAAACTCATCTTT.

This clone was picked up many times. The TCRdb protein comes from a much larger clone and disagrees with this DNA's translation at residue 7, likely due to a read error; the protein given here is derived from the DNA. The J gene is TRDJ1, the V gene TRDV1; D is uncertain. This CDR3 contains 13 residues. Germline assignment: CDR1 TSWWSYY and CDR2 QGS. Between the trimmed V and J ends, which lost 5 bases and 1 base, there was a span of 8 bases. CDR3 DNA: TGTGCTCTTGGGACAACACGCACCGATAAACTCATCTTT. Protein: CALGTTRTDKLIF.

Points on this clone: A far larger clone is just one base off, so this is likely a read error. Other DNA sequences in this specimen translate into the identical CDR3. V and J are TRDV2 and TRDJ1, with 8 bases fitting TRDD3. Germline matching of the DNA provided the J gene here, since TCRdb leaves it blank. The germline V gene encodes CDR1 GEAIGNYY and CDR2 EKD. V lost 4 bases, J lost 1 base, and 19 bases stayed unmatched. The CDR3 totals 19 residues. The CDR3 is CACDGVVGYELGLTDKLIF. The CDR3, as DNA: TGTGCCTGTGATGGTGTGGTGGGATACGAACTGGGCCTCACCGATAAACTCATCTTT.

This clone was counted between two and nine times. This DNA translates differently at residue 5 from the TCRdb protein, which is that of a much larger clone; a read error is likely, and the protein shown is the DNA's own translation. The chain employs TRDV3 and TRDJ1, with TRDD2 matching 9 bases. No J gene is reported in TCRdb; it was inferred here by comparing the DNA with germline. Trimming at V came to 0 bases and at J to 2 bases, leaving 28 bases not matched to a gene. CDR1 TVYSNPD and CDR2 GDNSRS come from the germline V gene (reference sequence). The CDR3 runs 22 residues. CDR3 sequence: CAFRVFEAFLRDWGSPTDKLIF. In DNA form, the CDR3 reads TGTGCCTTTAGAGTGTTCGAAGCCTTCCTACGAGATTGGGGGTCCCCAACCGATAAACTCATCTTT.

The table lists this clone with a few counts. One base separates it from a far larger clone, so it is likely a read error. The same CDR3 arises from other DNA sequences in this sample as well. The rearrangement uses TRDV1 and TRDJ1; 11 positions match TRDD3. V shed 1 base and J 2 bases; nucleotides not matched to a gene: 18. Per the germline V gene, CDR1 is TSWWSYY and CDR2 is QGS. This CDR3 has 21 amino acids. CDR3 DNA sequence: TGTGCTCTTGGGGAACAGGCTTTCAATTGGCTTCTGGGGGATACAACCGATAAACTCATCTTT. It specifies CALGEQAFNWLLGDTTDKLIF.

This clone was counted between two and nine times. Translating this DNA gives a protein that differs at residues 3 and 19 from the TCRdb one, which belongs to a much larger clone; a read error is likely, and the protein shown is this translation. The rearrangement links TRDV1 to TRDJ2, with 12 positions matching TRDD3. Germline V gene data show CDR1 as TSWWSYY and CDR2 as QGS. The CDR3 has 23 residues. DNA for the CDR3: TGTGCTCCTGGGGCCTTCAAACCTACACTGGGGGATACCCCTCCCCTCCTAACAGTACAACTCTTCTTT. Translating it yields CAPGAFKPTLGDTPPLLTVQLFF.

In the case of this clone: This DNA translates differently at residue 25 from the TCRdb protein, which is that of a much larger clone; a read error is likely, and the protein shown is the DNA's own translation. CDR3 amino acids: CALGELGPLESGTETPSAPAVRYSGKLIF. Here the CDR3 DNA reads TGTGCTCTTGGGGAACTAGGCCCCCTTGAGAGTGGAACCGAAACGCCCAGTGCCCCCGCCGTCCGATATTCCGGTAAACTCATCTTT. The chain combines TRDV1 with TRDJ1; no clear D. This CDR3 is 29 amino acids long. Germline CDR1 TSWWSYY, CDR2 QGS. The germline V and J ends were trimmed by 0 bases and 7 bases, with 57 bases remaining between them.

This clone came up a few times. A single base is all that separates this from a far larger clone, so a read error is likely. Other DNA variants within this sample encode the same CDR3. The chain has TRDV2 and TRDJ1; possibly TRDD3 for D (5 bases). TCRdb carries no J gene annotation; the J gene was assigned here by matching the DNA with germline. CDR3 length: 13 amino acids. The germline V and J ends were trimmed by 1 base and 7 bases, with 12 bases remaining between them. Germline CDR1 GEAIGNYY, CDR2 EKD. Written as DNA, the CDR3 is TGTGCCTGTGACACACTAGGGGGTAGTAAACTCATCTTT. The encoded protein is CACDTLGGSKLIF.

On this clone: This likely reflects a read error, since a far larger clone is one base away. Other DNA variants within this sample encode the same CDR3. This sequence joins TRDV3 and TRDJ1; TRDD2 aligns across 9 bases. The J gene is not listed in TCRdb, so it was assigned here from a DNA match to germline. Germline CDR1 is TVYSNPD and CDR2 is GDNSRS (reference sequence). V lost 2 bases, J lost 8 bases, and 27 bases stayed unmatched. CDR3 length equals 19 residues. The DNA for the CDR3 is TGTGCCTTTTTAGAGGAGCCTTCCTACGCACTTTATACGGGACCAAAACTCATCTTT. Translation gives CAFLEEPSYALYTGPKLIF. The full variable domain, completed using reference TRDV3 and TRDJ1, is CDKVTQSSPDQTVASGSEVVLLCTYDTVYSNPDLFWYRIRPDYSFQFVFYGDNSRSEGADFTQGRFSVKHILTQKAFHLVISPVRTEDSATYYCAFLEEPSYALYTGPKLIFGKGTRVTVEP.

With regard to this clone: TCRdb's listed protein matches a much larger clone and diverges from this DNA's translation at residue 14, likely through a read error; the protein shown comes from the DNA. The rearrangement links TRDV1 to TRDJ1; TRDD3 agrees at 7 bases. The J gene, left out of TCRdb, was set here by checking the DNA against germline. This CDR3 is 23 amino acids long. The germline CDR1 and CDR2 sequences are TSWWSYY and QGS. V was pared by 2 bases and J by 0 bases, with 27 bases of the junction left unmatched. In nucleotides, the CDR3 is TGTGCTCTTGGGGAAACTTCGGTTCTAGGGAGACTGGGGTTTACTACGTACACCGATAAACTCATCTTT. Protein product: CALGETSVLGRLGFTTYTDKLIF.

About this clone: The TCRdb protein, from a much larger clone, departs from this DNA's translation at residue 18, likely by read error; the protein shown derives from the DNA. The V gene is TRDV1, the J gene TRDJ2; 12 bases agree with TRDD3. TCRdb is silent on the J gene; assignment here came from matching the DNA to germline. Per germline, CDR1 TSWWSYY and CDR2 QGS. The CDR3 spans 26 residues. Germline trimming cut 0 bases from V and 0 bases from J; bases unmatched to any gene: 26. The CDR3 region has the DNA TGTGCTCTTGGGGAACTAATAATCATCGGGTCGTACTGGGGGATACTGGGCTCCTCTTTGACAGCACAACTCTTCTTT. Translation gives CALGELIIIGSYWGILGSSLTAQLFF.

Notes on this clone: TCRdb records a much larger clone's protein for this DNA, with a difference at residue 12 that likely arises from a read error; the protein given is the translation of the DNA. DNA for the CDR3: TGTGCTCTTGGGGAACTCAAACCTTGCCGATTGGTCCTAAAGTACACCGATAAACTCATCTTT. This encodes CALGELKPCRLVLKYTDKLIF. The chain recombines TRDV1 with TRDJ1, with D possibly TRDD2 on 5 matching bases. The germline V and J ends were trimmed by 0 bases and 0 bases, with 26 bases remaining between them. The length of the CDR3 is 21 residues. Per germline, CDR1 TSWWSYY and CDR2 QGS.

This clone occurred a few times. This chain connects TRDV1 to TRDJ1; possibly TRDD3 for D (5 bases). The CDR3 is 14 amino acids. Germline CDR1 and CDR2: TSWWSYY and QGS. V was clipped by 0 bases and J by 10 bases, with 15 bases between them. Here the CDR3 DNA reads TGTGCTCTTGGGGAACTTCGGGGGGGCCAGAGACTCATCTTT. Amino acid sequence: CALGELRGGQRLIF.